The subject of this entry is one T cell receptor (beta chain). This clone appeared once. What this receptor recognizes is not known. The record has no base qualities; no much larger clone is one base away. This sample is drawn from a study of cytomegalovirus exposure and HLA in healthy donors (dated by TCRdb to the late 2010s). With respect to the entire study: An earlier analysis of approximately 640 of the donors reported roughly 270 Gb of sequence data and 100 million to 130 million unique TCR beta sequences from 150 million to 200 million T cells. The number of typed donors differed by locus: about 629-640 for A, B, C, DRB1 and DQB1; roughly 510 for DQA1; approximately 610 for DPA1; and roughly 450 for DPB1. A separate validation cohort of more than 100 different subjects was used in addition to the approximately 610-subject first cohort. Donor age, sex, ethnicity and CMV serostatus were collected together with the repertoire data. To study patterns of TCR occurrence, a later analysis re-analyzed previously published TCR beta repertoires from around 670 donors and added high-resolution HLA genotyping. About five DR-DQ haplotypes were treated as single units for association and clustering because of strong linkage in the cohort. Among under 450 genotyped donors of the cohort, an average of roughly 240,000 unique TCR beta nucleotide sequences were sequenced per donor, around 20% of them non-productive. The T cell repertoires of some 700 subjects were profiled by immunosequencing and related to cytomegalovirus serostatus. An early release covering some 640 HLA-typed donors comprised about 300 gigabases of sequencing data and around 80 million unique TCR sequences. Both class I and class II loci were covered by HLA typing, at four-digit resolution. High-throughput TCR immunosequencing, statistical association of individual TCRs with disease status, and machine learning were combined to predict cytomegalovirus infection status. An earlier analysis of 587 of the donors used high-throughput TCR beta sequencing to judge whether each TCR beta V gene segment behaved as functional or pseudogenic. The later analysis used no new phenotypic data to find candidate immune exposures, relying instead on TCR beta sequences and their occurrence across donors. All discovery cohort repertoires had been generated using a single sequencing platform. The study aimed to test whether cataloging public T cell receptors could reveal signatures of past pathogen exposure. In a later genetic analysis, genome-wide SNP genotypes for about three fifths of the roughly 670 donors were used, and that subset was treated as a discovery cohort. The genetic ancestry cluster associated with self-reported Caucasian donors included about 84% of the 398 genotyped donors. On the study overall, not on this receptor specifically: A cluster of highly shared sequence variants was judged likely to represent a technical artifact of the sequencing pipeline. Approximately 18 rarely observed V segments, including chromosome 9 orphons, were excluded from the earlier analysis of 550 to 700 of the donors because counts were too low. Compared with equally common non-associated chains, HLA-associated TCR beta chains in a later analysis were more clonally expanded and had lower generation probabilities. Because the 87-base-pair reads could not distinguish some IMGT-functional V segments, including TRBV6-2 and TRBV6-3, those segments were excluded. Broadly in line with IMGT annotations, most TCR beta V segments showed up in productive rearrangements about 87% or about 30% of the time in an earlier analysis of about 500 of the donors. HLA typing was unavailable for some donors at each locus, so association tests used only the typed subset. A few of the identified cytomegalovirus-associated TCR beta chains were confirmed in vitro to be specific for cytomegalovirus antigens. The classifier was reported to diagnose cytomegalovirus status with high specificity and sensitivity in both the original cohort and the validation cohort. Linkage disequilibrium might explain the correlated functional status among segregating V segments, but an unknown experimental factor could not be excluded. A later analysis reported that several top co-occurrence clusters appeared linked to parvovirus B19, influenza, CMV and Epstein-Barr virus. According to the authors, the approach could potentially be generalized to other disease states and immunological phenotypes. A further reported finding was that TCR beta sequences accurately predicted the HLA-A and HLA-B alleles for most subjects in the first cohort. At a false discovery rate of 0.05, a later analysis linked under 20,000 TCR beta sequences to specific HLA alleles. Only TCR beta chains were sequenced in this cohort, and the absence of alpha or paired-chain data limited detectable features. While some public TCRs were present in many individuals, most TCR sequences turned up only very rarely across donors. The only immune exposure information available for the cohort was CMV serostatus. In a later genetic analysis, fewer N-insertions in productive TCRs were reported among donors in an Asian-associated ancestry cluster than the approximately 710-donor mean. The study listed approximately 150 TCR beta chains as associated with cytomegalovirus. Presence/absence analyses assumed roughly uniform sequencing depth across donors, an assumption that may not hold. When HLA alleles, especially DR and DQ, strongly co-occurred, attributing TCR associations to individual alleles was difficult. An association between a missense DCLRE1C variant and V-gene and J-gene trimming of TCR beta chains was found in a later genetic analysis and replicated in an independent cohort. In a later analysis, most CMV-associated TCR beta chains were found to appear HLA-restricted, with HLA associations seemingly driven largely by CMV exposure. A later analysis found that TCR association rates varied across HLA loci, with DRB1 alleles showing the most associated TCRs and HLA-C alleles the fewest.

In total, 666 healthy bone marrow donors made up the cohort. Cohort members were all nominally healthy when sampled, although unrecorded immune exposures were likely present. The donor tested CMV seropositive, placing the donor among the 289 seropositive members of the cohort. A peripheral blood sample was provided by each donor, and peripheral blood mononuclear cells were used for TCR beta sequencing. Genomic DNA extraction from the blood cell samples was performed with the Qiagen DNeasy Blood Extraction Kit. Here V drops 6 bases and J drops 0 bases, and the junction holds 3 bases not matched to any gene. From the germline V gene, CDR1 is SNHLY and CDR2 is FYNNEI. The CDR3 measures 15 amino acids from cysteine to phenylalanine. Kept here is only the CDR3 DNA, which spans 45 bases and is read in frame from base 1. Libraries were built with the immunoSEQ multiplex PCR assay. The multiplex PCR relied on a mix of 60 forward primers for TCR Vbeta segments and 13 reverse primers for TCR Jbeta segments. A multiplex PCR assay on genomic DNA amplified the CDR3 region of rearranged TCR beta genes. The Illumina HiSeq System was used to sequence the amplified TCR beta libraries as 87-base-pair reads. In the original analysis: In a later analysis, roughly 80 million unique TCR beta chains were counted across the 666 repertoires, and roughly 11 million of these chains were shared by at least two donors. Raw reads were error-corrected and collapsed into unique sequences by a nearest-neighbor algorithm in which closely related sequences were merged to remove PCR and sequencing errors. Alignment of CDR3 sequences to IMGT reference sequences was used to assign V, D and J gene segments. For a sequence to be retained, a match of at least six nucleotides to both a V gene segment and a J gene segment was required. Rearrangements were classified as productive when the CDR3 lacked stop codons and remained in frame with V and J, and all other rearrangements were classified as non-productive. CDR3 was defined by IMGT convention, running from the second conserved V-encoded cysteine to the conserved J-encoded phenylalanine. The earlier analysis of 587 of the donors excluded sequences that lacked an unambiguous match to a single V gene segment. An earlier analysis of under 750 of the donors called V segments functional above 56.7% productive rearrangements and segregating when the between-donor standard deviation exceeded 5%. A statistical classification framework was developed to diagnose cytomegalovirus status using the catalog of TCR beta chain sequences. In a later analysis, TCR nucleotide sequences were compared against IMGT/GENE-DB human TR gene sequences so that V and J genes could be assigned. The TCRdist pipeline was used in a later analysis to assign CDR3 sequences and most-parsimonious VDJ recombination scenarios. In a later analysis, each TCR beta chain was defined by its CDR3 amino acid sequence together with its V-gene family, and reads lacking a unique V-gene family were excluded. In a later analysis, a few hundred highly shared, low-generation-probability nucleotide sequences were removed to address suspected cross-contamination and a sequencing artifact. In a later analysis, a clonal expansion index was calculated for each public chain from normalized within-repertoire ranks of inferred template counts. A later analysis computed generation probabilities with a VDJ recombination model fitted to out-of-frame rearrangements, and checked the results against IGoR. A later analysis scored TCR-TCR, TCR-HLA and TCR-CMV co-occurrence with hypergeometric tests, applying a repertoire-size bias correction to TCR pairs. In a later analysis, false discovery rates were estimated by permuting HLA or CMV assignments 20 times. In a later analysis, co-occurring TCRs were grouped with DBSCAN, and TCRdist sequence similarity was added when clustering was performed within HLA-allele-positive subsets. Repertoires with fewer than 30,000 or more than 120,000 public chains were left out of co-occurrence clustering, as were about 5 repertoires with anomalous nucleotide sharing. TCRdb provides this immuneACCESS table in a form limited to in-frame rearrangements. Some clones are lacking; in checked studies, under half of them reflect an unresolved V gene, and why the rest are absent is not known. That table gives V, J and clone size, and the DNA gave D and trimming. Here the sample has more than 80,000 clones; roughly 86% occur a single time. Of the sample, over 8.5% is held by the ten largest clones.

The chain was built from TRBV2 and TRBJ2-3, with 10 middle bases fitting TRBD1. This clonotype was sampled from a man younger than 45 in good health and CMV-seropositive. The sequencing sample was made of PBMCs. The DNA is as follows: TGTGCCAGCAGAAGGACAGGGGGTAGCACAGATACGCAGTATTTT. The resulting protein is CASRRTGGSTDTQYF.